This is a list of T cell receptor beta chains from one sample in a study of blood T cell repertoires in COVID-19. The method was immunoSEQ multiplex PCR; TCRdb's version includes in-frame clones alone and lacks a portion of them. Of some 100,000 clones in the sample, about 80% were seen once. The source material was peripheral blood. The receptors here all came from a man between 65 and 79 years old with acute or convalescent COVID-19. Each CDR3 is given with its conserved first and last residue. The D gene is left open where the match is weak. Size values are once, few and many counts, or a class for expanded clones, and some rows have none.

d_gene: -
j_gene: TRBJ2-7
abundance: -
v_gene: TRBV27
CDR3nt: TGTGCCAGCCACCGTGGTCGTGGGCTCCCCTACGAGCAGTACTTC
CDR3aa: CASHRGRGLPYEQYF

d_gene: TRBD2
j_gene: TRBJ2-1
abundance: -
v_gene: TRBV7-3
CDR3nt: TGTGCCAGCAGCTCCCTCTCCGGGACTAGCGGGAAATCCGGTGAGCAGTTCTTC
CDR3aa: CASSSLSGTSGKSGEQFF

d_gene: TRBD1
j_gene: TRBJ1-1
abundance: -
v_gene: TRBV6-5
CDR3nt: TGTGCCAGCTCGAGGGGGCAGGGGAACACTGAAGCTTTCTTT
CDR3aa: CASSRGQGNTEAFF

d_gene: -
j_gene: TRBJ1-5
abundance: once
v_gene: TRBV6-5
CDR3nt: TGTGCCAGCAGTTTACTGACAGGCGATCAGCCCCAGCATTTT
CDR3aa: CASSLLTGDQPQHF

d_gene: TRBD1
j_gene: TRBJ1-3
abundance: few
v_gene: TRBV2
CDR3nt: TGTGCCAGCAGTGAAAGACGGCAGGGGGCAAACACCATATATTTT
CDR3aa: CASSERRQGANTIYF

d_gene: TRBD1
j_gene: TRBJ2-7
abundance: -
v_gene: TRBV6-5
CDR3nt: TGTGCCAGCAGCATGGACAGGAACCTTCCCTACGAGCAGTACTTC
CDR3aa: CASSMDRNLPYEQYF

d_gene: -
j_gene: TRBJ2-7
abundance: -
v_gene: TRBV28
CDR3nt: TGTGCCAGCAGTTCCCGACAGGAAACCTACGAGCAGTACTTC
CDR3aa: CASSSRQETYEQYF

d_gene: -
j_gene: TRBJ2-5
abundance: -
v_gene: TRBV9
CDR3nt: TGTGCCAGCAGCGTAGGCGGAAGGGAGACCCAGTACTTC
CDR3aa: CASSVGGRETQYF

d_gene: TRBD2
j_gene: TRBJ2-5
abundance: few
v_gene: TRBV12-5
CDR3nt: TGTGCTAGTGGACCGGGACTAGCGGGGGCGCGAGAGACCCAGTACTTC
CDR3aa: CASGPGLAGARETQYF

d_gene: TRBD1
j_gene: TRBJ2-2
abundance: -
v_gene: TRBV6-5
CDR3nt: TGTGCCAGCAGTTACGGACAGGGGCGGGAGCTGTTTTTT
CDR3aa: CASSYGQGRELFF